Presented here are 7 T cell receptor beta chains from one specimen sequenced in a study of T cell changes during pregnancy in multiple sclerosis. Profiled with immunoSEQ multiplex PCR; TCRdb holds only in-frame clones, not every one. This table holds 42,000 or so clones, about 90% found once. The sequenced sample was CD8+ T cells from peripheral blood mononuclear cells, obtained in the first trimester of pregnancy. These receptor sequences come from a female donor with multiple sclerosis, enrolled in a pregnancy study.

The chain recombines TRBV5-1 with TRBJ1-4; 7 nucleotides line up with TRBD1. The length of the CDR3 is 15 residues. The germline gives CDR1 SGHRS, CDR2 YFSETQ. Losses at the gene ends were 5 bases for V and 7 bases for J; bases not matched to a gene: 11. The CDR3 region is CASRLGGWRSEKLFF. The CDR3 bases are TGCGCCAGCAGGTTAGGGGGCTGGAGAAGTGAAAAACTGTTTTTT.

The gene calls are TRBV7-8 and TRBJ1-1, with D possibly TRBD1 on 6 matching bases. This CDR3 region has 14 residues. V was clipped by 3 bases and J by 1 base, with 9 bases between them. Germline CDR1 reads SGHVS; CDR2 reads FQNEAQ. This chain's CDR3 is CASSFRGSNTEAFF. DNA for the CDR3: TGTGCCAGCAGCTTTAGGGGGTCGAACACTGAAGCTTTCTTT.

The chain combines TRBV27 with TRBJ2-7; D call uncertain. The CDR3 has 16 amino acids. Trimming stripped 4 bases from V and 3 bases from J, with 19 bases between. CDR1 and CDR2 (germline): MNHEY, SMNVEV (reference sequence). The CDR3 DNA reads TGTGCCAGCAGTTCAAAATGGTCCGGGTTTGTCTACGAGCAGTACTTC. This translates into CASSSKWSGFVYEQYF.

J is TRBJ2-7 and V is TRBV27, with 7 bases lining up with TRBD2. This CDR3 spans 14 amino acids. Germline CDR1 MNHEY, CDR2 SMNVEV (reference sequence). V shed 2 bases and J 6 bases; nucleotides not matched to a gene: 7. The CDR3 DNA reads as TGTGCCAGCAGTTTAAGGGAGCGGGATGGCGAGCAGTACTTC. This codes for CASSLRERDGEQYF.

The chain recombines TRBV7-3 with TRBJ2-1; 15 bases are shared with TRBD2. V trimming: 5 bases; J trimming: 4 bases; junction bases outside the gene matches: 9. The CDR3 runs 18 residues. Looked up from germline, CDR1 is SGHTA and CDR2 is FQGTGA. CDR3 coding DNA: TGTGCCAGCAGCCCAGGACTAGCGGGGGGGCCGCGGTACAATGAGCAGTTCTTC. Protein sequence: CASSPGLAGGPRYNEQFF.

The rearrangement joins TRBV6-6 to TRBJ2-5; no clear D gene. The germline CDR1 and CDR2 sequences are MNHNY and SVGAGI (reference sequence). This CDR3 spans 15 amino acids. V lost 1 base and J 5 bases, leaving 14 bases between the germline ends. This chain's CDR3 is CASSYLTPSEETQYF. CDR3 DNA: TGTGCCAGCAGTTACTTGACTCCCAGTGAGGAGACCCAGTACTTC.

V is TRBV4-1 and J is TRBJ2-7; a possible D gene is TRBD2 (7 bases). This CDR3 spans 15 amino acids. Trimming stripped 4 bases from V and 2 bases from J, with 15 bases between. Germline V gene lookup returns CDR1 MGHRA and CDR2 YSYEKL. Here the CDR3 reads CASSPLHGGPYEQYF. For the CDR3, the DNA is TGCGCCAGCAGCCCTCTCCACGGGGGGCCCTACGAGCAGTACTTC.